This T cell receptor beta chain emerged from a study of post-analysis software for immune sequencing data. General study points: Patients showed TRBV5-6, TRBV5-1 and TRBV20-1 among five TRBV segments more frequent than in controls. Controls significantly exceeded multiple sclerosis patients in normalized Chao1 diversity.

Unique molecular identifiers were carried by the TCR beta cDNA libraries. From roughly 1 to 10 million T cells, roughly 540,000 cDNA molecules were obtained. TCRdb recomputed calls from the PCR reads with MiXCR, one row per CDR3 protein. Here the sample spans some 700,000 distinct CDR3 sequences, approximately 60% being singletons. Notes on this clonotype: What it recognizes is unknown.

This CDR3 region has 12 residues. Germline CDR1 SGHAT, CDR2 FQNNGV. V dropped 5 bases and J dropped 6 bases, with 8 bases sitting between them. This clonotype was sampled from a girl aged 2-9 years with multiple sclerosis. The sequenced sample consisted of blood. The chain recombines TRBV11-2 with TRBJ2-1; D gene uncertain. The CDR3 spells CASSQQRNEQFF. For the CDR3, the DNA is TGTGCCAGCAGCCAACAGCGCAATGAGCAGTTCTTC.